The 10 T cell receptor beta chains presented below share a single source sample, sequenced in a study of beta chain features in type 1 diabetes. Reverse transcription of all isolated RNA meant that expressed TCRB transcripts were sequenced. Sequencing was performed with immunoSEQ multiplex PCR; in TCRdb, only in-frame clones are kept and a portion is missing. Of some 200,000 clones in the sample, roughly a tenth are singletons; the top ten hold 1% to 1.5%. Material: central memory CD4+ T cells from blood. The receptor source for this set is a man aged 18 to 29 in good health.

This clone was observed a handful of times. The chain couples TRBV7-2 to TRBJ2-1, with TRBD2 matching 9 bases. Per germline, CDR1 SGHTA and CDR2 FQGNSA. J lost 6 bases, V lost 1 base, and 4 bases had no gene match. This CDR3 has 15 amino acids. CDR3 in amino acids: CASSLDRTSANEQFF. For the CDR3, the DNA is TGTGCCAGCAGCTTAGATCGGACTAGCGCCAATGAGCAGTTCTTC.

The chain couples TRBV18 to TRBJ1-2, with D possibly TRBD1 on 5 matching bases. Trimming shortened V by 1 base and J by 6 bases, and 6 bases separated the two germline ends. The CDR3 contains 12 residues. Germline assignment: CDR1 KGHSH and CDR2 LQKENI. Here the CDR3 reads CASSPRGDGYTF. The CDR3 coding sequence is TGTGCCAGCTCACCACGGGGGGATGGCTACACCTTC.

In its sample, this clone was seen a few times. The genes are TRBV30 and TRBJ2-1, with a weak D call TRBD1 (5 bases). CDR3 length: 16 residues. The V gene lost 0 bases and the J gene lost 0 bases, with 12 bases spanning the gap. Germline V gives CDR1 GTSNPN, CDR2 SVGIG (reference sequence). CDR3 in DNA: TGTGCCTGGAGTGTGGGGCCGGTGAGCTCCTACAATGAGCAGTTCTTC. Amino acids: CAWSVGPVSSYNEQFF.

This clone was recorded many times. J is TRBJ2-1 and V is TRBV10-3; TRBD2 aligns across 11 bases. J gave up 10 bases and V 9 bases, and 8 bases lay outside the gene matches. Germline V gene data show CDR1 as ENHRY and CDR2 as SYGVKD. The CDR3 is 13 amino acids. CDR3 region: CAISGRGQREQFF. CDR3 sequence (DNA): TGTGCCATTAGCGGGAGGGGACAAAGGGAGCAGTTCTTC.

This clone was counted only a few times. The chain recombines TRBV7-2 with TRBJ2-7; D is unclear. V dropped 1 base and J dropped 2 bases, with 12 bases sitting between them. The CDR3 spans 15 residues. The V gene's germline CDR1 is SGHTA and CDR2 FQGNSA. Here the CDR3 reads CASSLDGIPTYEQYF. CDR3 coding DNA: TGTGCCAGCAGCTTAGATGGAATACCCACCTACGAGCAGTACTTC.

The gene calls are TRBV18 and TRBJ2-3; no firm D call. CDR3 length: 12 amino acids. V lost 2 bases and J lost 4, with 4 bases in between. CDR1 KGHSH and CDR2 LQKENI come from the germline V gene. CDR3 DNA: TGTGCCAGCTCACCATACGCAGATACGCAGTATTTT. Translating it yields CASSPYADTQYF.

The sample holds a few counts of this clone. One end of the junction does not line up with germline, which may come from a read error. The chain couples TRBV7-9 to TRBJ2-2; D possibly matches TRBD1 or TRBD2 (5 bases each). The CDR3 is 15 residues long. The germline V gene has CDR1 SEHNR and CDR2 FQNEAQ (reference sequence). The CDR3 region has the DNA TGCGCCAGCAGCCAAGAACGGGGCTCGACCGGGGAGCTGTTTTTT. It yields the protein CASSQERGSTGELFF.

This chain joins TRBV7-6 and TRBJ2-7; D call uncertain. The germline gives CDR1 SGHVS, CDR2 FNYEAQ. Trimming removed 1 base at V and 2 bases at J, with 9 bases between. This CDR3 region has 14 residues. In nucleotides, the CDR3 is TGTGCCAGCAGCTTAGGGATGTTAGCCTACGAGCAGTACTTC. This translates into CASSLGMLAYEQYF.

This clone has only a few counts. V is TRBV18 and J is TRBJ1-2, with D tentatively TRBD1 (5 bases). CDR1 and CDR2 (germline): KGHSH, LQKENI. The CDR3 is 14 amino acids. Trimming cost V 6 bases and J 5 bases, with 16 bases left between them. In DNA form, the CDR3 reads TGTGCCAGCTCGCCCTCGGGAGGGGATTATGGCTACACCTTC. Its translation is CASSPSGGDYGYTF.

This clone was found a few times. The rearrangement joins TRBV29-1 to TRBJ2-7; maybe TRBD2 (6 bases). This CDR3 comprises 12 residues. Trimming cost V 6 bases and J 3 bases, with 12 bases left between them. Germline loops: CDR1 SQVTM, CDR2 ANQGSEA. DNA of the CDR3: TGCAGCGTGACGGGAGACGGCTACGAGCAGTACTTC. Translated: CSVTGDGYEQYF.